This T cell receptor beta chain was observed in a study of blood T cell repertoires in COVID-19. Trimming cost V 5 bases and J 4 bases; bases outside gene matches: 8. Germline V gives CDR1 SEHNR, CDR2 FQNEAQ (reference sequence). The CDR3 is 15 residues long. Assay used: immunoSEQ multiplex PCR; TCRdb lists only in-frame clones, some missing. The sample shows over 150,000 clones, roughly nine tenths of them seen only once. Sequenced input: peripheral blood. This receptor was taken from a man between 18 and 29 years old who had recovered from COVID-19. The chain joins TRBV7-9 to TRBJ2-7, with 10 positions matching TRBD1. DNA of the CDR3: TGTGCCAGCAGCAATTCCGGGACAGGGGTTTACGAGCAGTACTTC. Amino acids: CASSNSGTGVYEQYF.